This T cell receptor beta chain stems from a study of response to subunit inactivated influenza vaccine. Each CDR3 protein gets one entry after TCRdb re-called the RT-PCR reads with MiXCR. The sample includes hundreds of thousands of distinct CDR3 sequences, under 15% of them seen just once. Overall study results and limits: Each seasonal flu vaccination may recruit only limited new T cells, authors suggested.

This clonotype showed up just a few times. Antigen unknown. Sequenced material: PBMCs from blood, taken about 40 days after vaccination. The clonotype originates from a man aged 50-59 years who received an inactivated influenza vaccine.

In DNA, the CDR3 is TGCAGTGCTTCTCAGCGGGAGGGCTACACAGATACGCAGTATTTT. Amino acid sequence: CSASQREGYTDTQYF. The rearrangement uses TRBV20-1 and TRBJ2-3; 10 bases align to TRBD2. The CDR3 runs to 15 residues. CDR1 is DFQATT and CDR2 is SNEGSKA in the germline V gene (reference sequence). With V trimmed by 5 bases and J by 2 bases, 7 bases remained unmatched.